These 13 T cell receptor beta chains share one sample of origin, sequenced in a study of Ad26.COV2.S vaccination and SARS-CoV-2 variants (dated by TCRdb to about 2021). Library preparation employed the immunoSEQ multiplex PCR assay. TCRdb re-hosts the immuneACCESS table, in-frame sequences only. Its copies lack some clones; in the studies checked, an unresolved V gene accounts for under half of them, and the cause for the rest is not known. The sample table holds over 100,000 clones, of which around 81% were seen once. The top ten clonotypes cover around 15% of the sample. The intended sense of this specimen's time point label: individuals recovered from natural SARS-CoV-2 infection. Sequenced here: peripheral blood, sampled after recovery from COVID-19. The source of these receptors is a human donor who had recovered from COVID-19.

This clone was found once. The rearrangement uses TRBV18 and TRBJ1-1; no definite D call. The germline V gene encodes CDR1 KGHSH and CDR2 LQKENI. Trimming removed 2 bases from V and 3 bases from J, with 13 bases in between. The CDR3 runs 15 residues. The CDR3 protein is CASSPFRDSDTEAFF. The CDR3 DNA reads TGTGCCAGCTCACCATTTCGGGATTCGGACACTGAAGCTTTCTTT.

This chain connects TRBV19 to TRBJ2-7; 10 nucleotides line up with TRBD1. Germline CDR1 reads LNHDA; CDR2 reads SQIVND (reference sequence). CDR3 size: 15 residues. The J segment lost 3 bases and the V segment lost 5 bases, leaving 7 bases of the junction unmatched. CDR3 protein: CASSLPGQGVYEQYF. In DNA, the CDR3 is TGTGCCAGTAGTTTACCCGGACAGGGGGTCTACGAGCAGTACTTC.

This sequence joins TRBV5-1 and TRBJ2-6, with no clear D. Germline lookup yields CDR1 SGHRS and CDR2 YFSETQ. This CDR3 region has 15 residues. The ends were cut back, 4 bases at V and 0 bases at J, with 8 bases in the middle. The chain's CDR3 is CASSTASSGANVLTF. CDR3 coding DNA: TGCGCCAGCAGCACTGCGAGCTCTGGGGCCAACGTCCTGACTTTC. Combining the CDR3 with reference TRBV5-1 and TRBJ2-6 gives the whole variable domain KAGVTQTPRYLIKTRGQQVTLSCSPISGHRSVSWYQQTPGQGLQFLFEYFSETQRNKGNFPGRFSGRQFSNSRSEMNVSTLELGDSALYLCASSTASSGANVLTFGAGSRLTVL.

Worth noting for this clone: This specimen includes other DNA sequences encoding the same CDR3. The chain is built from TRBV6-1 and TRBJ1-5, with TRBD1 as a possible D gene (5 bases). The V end was cut by 2 bases, the J end by 0 bases, with 8 bases between. This CDR3 comprises 15 residues. Per germline, CDR1 MNHNS and CDR2 SASEGT. CDR3 in DNA: TGTGCCAGCAGTGAATCAGGGAATAGCAATCAGCCCCAGCATTTT. Its translation: CASSESGNSNQPQHF.

The J gene is TRBJ1-2, the V gene TRBV2; TRBD1 agrees at 8 bases. The CDR3 runs to 13 residues. Looked up from germline, CDR1 is SNHLY and CDR2 is FYNNEI. The V and J ends lost 6 bases and 4 bases, in that order; junction bases with no gene match: 4. CDR3 residues: CASRPQGGYGYTF. DNA for the CDR3: TGTGCCAGCAGGCCACAGGGGGGCTATGGCTACACCTTC.

There are a few counts of this clone. V and J are TRBV27 and TRBJ1-2; possibly TRBD1 for D (6 bases). Trimming pared 2 bases from V and 6 bases from J, leaving 13 bases between. The CDR3 extends over 14 amino acids. Germline loops: CDR1 MNHEY, CDR2 SMNVEV (reference sequence). The CDR3 coding sequence is TGTGCCAGCAGTTTAACGGGACAAGGACATGGCTACACCTTC. Protein: CASSLTGQGHGYTF.

V and J are TRBV7-3 and TRBJ2-7; D is uncertain. The CDR3 is made up of 14 amino acids. The germline V and J ends were trimmed by 1 base and 4 bases, with 11 bases remaining between them. Per germline, CDR1 SGHTA and CDR2 FQGTGA. The CDR3 region has the DNA TGTGCCAGCAGCTTAAGCGATTACAGTTACGAGCAGTACTTC. As protein: CASSLSDYSYEQYF.

The J gene is TRBJ1-4, the V gene TRBV12-3 or TRBV12-4, with D possibly TRBD1 on 6 matching bases. V lost 6 bases, J lost 4 bases, and 9 bases lay in between. This CDR3 spans 13 amino acids. The CDR3 region is CASRDSVNEKLFF. CDR3 in DNA: TGTGCCAGCAGGGACAGTGTTAATGAAAAACTGTTTTTT.

This clone was seen a handful of times. The chain employs TRBV29-1 and TRBJ2-7, with D tentatively TRBD1 (5 bases). With 5 bases removed from V and 3 bases from J, the gap between germline ends came to 14 bases. This CDR3 has 13 amino acids. Looked up from germline, CDR1 is SQVTM and CDR2 is ANQGSEA. The chain's CDR3 is CSVFVDTDYEQYF. CDR3 bases: TGCAGCGTTTTCGTGGACACAGACTACGAGCAGTACTTC.

CDR3 sequence reads: CASSKSGTYSGNTIYF. The CDR3 DNA reads TGTGCCAGCAGCAAATCCGGGACCTACTCTGGAAACACCATATATTTT. The V gene is TRBV7-9, the J gene TRBJ1-3; D is possibly TRBD1 (5 bases). V lost 5 bases, J lost 0 bases, and 14 bases lay in between. There are 16 residues in the CDR3. CDR1 and CDR2 (germline): SEHNR, FQNEAQ (reference sequence).

The chain joins TRBV3-1 (or the pseudogene TRBV3-2) to TRBJ1-4, with D perhaps matching TRBD1 (6 bases). This CDR3 spans 14 amino acids. V lost 4 bases, J lost 7 bases, and 13 bases lay in between. Looked up from germline, CDR1 is LGHDT and CDR2 is YNNKEL (reference sequence). CDR3 sequence (DNA): TGTGCCAGCAGCCGAGGGGGGGTTGGTGAAAAACTGTTTTTT. Amino acids: CASSRGGVGEKLFF.

DNA for the CDR3: TGTGCCTGGAGTGACATAAACCAGCCCCAGCATTTT. This encodes CAWSDINQPQHF. This sequence joins TRBV30 and TRBJ1-5; D ambiguous. Germline V gene data show CDR1 as GTSNPN and CDR2 as SVGIG (reference sequence). The CDR3 runs 12 residues. Trimming left V 1 base short and J 7 bases short, with 8 bases between. Filled out from reference TRBV30 and TRBJ1-5, the complete variable domain reads SQTIHQWPATLVQPVGSPLSLECTVEGTSNPNLYWYRQAAGRGLQLLFYSVGIGQISSEVPQNLSASRPQDRQFILSSKKLLLSDSGFYLCAWSDINQPQHFGDGTRLSIL.

This chain connects TRBV3-1 (or the pseudogene TRBV3-2) to TRBJ2-7; D may be TRBD1 or TRBD2 (5 bases each). The CDR3 contains 13 residues. Deletions cut 9 bases from V and 2 bases from J, with 14 bases between. Germline V CDR1 and CDR2: LGHDT, YNNKEL (reference sequence). CDR3 sequence: CARHRDGPYEQYF. The CDR3 coding sequence is TGTGCCAGGCACCGGGACGGACCCTACGAGCAGTACTTC.